The sequence of this TCR beta chain was determined in a study of blood T cell repertoires in COVID-19. Looked up from germline, CDR1 is MNHEY and CDR2 is SMNVEV (reference sequence). Trimming cost V 1 base and J 4 bases; bases outside gene matches: 6. This CDR3 is built from 16 residues. The table came from immunoSEQ multiplex PCR; TCRdb's copy has only in-frame clones and leaves some out. Among almost 300,000 clones, roughly 86% were seen once, and the ten largest hold 1% to 1.5%. The chain joins TRBV27 to TRBJ1-1, with 10 nucleotides matching TRBD1. The sequencing input was peripheral blood. The receptor was isolated from a man aged 70-80 years with acute or convalescent COVID-19. DNA of the CDR3: TGTGCCAGCAGTTTATTGGCCGGGACAGGGGTCACTGAAGCTTTCTTT. As protein: CASSLLAGTGVTEAFF.